This T cell receptor (beta chain) was identified during a study of blood T cells in healthy people across ages. The study's findings and limits: TCR beta diversity per million T cells fell roughly linearly with age.

Collection of 8.5 to 10 milliliters of peripheral blood was performed for each donor. A sample-barcoded 5' primer and a J-beta primer mix were used in a second PCR of about 7 to 12 cycles. TCRdb used MiXCR to reprocess the 5' RACE reads, holding one entry per CDR3 protein. The sample lists 750,000 to 1,000,000 distinct CDR3 sequences; around 29% were seen once. In the case of this clonotype: Its antigen is as yet unknown.

These data were also filed under a second study, of T cells of mothers and their children. That paper states: cDNA was synthesized from all extracted RNA at roughly 1.5 ug per reaction.

The source material was blood. The clonotype comes from a woman between 40 and 55 years old in good health.

The chain's CDR3 is CASSARASSGANVLTF. DNA of the CDR3: TGTGCCAGCAGCGCCAGGGCGTCCTCTGGGGCCAACGTCCTGACTTTC. The chain joins TRBV7-9 to TRBJ2-6; D perhaps matches TRBD1 (5 bases). CDR3 size: 16 residues. The V gene's germline CDR1 is SEHNR and CDR2 FQNEAQ (reference sequence). Trimming took off 5 bases at V and 0 bases at J, with 11 bases between the two ends.